This is a list of T cell receptor beta chains from one sample in a study of blood T cell repertoires in COVID-19. Sequencing was performed with immunoSEQ multiplex PCR; in TCRdb, only in-frame clones are kept and a portion is missing. Of over 100,000 clones listed, around 88% are singletons. The sequencing sample was made of peripheral blood. Every receptor here comes from a man aged 50 to 60 with acute or convalescent COVID-19. Each CDR3 is given with its conserved first and last residue. The D gene is left open where the match is weak. The size field is filled for only some rows; it gives once, few, many or a size class.

TRBD2	TRBJ2-3	-	TRBV27	CASSLRLAGGRDTQYF	TGTGCCAGCAGTTTACGGCTAGCGGGAGGGCGGGATACGCAGTATTTT
TRBD2	TRBJ2-7	-	TRBV28	CASSSLAGVVEEQYF	TGTGCCAGCAGTTCATTAGCGGGAGTCGTGGAGGAGCAGTACTTC
-	TRBJ1-1	-	TRBV6-6	CASSPQAYTEAFF	TGTGCCAGCAGTCCACAGGCTTACACTGAAGCTTTCTTT
TRBD2	TRBJ2-2	-	TRBV6-6	CATSGEGGELFF	TGTGCCACTAGCGGGGAGGGCGGGGAGCTGTTTTTT
TRBD1	TRBJ2-5	-	TRBV12-3/TRBV12-4	CASSDRGQETQYF	TGTGCCAGCAGTGACAGGGGGCAAGAGACCCAGTACTTC
-	TRBJ1-5	-	TRBV19	CASNGRGGQPQHF	TGTGCCAGTAACGGACGGGGGGGACAGCCCCAGCATTTT
-	TRBJ2-1	few	TRBV5-4	CASSLPSSYNEQFF	TGTGCCAGCAGCCTACCGTCCTCCTACAATGAGCAGTTCTTC
TRBD1	TRBJ1-6	-	TRBV5-8	CAIRTGDSPLHF	TGTGCCATCCGGACAGGGGATTCACCCCTCCACTTT
-	TRBJ1-2	-	TRBV5-1	CASSLAVNYGYTF	TGCGCCAGCAGCTTGGCAGTTAACTATGGCTACACCTTC
-	TRBJ1-5	-	TRBV27	CASSFVNVVRGNQPQHF	TGTGCCAGCAGTTTTGTCAATGTAGTCAGGGGCAATCAGCCCCAGCATTTT
-	TRBJ1-5	once	TRBV5-5	CASSPAGEPQHF	TGTGCCAGCAGCCCCGCGGGGGAGCCCCAGCATTTT
-	TRBJ1-4	-	TRBV18	CASSPPGEQVGKLFF	TGCGCCAGCTCACCACCCGGGGAGCAGGTTGGAAAACTGTTTTTT
-	TRBJ1-1	once	TRBV2	CASSDPYSRGMNTEAFF	TGTGCCAGCAGTGATCCTTACAGCCGCGGGATGAACACTGAAGCTTTCTTT
TRBD1	TRBJ1-3	few	TRBV7-6	CASSPQTGVLSGNTIYF	TGTGCCAGCAGCCCCCAAACAGGGGTCCTATCTGGAAACACCATATATTTT
-	TRBJ2-7	-	TRBV10-3	CAISDTAGGYEQYF	TGTGCCATCAGTGACACTGCTGGCGGCTACGAGCAGTACTTC
-	TRBJ2-5	-	TRBV6-5	CASSYAGTKETQYF	TGTGCCAGCAGTTACGCCGGGACAAAAGAGACCCAGTACTTC
TRBD2	TRBJ2-1	-	TRBV2	CASRRLASTPEQFF	TGTGCCAGCAGAAGACTAGCATCGACTCCTGAGCAGTTCTTC
-	TRBJ1-2	once	TRBV3-1/TRBV3-2	CASSQDLAGESYGYTF	TGTGCCAGCAGCCAAGATCTCGCAGGGGAAAGCTATGGCTACACCTTC
-	TRBJ1-2	-	TRBV2	CASSADEGSGYTF	TGTGCCAGCAGCGCCGATGAGGGAAGTGGCTACACCTTC
TRBD2	TRBJ2-1	once	TRBV3-1/TRBV3-2	CASSQRSGGLAGGLSQFF	TGTGCCAGCAGCCAACGATCGGGGGGACTAGCGGGAGGCCTATCGCAGTTCTTC
TRBD1	TRBJ2-7	-	TRBV28	CASRPSEGGVYEQYF	TGTGCCAGCAGACCCTCCGAAGGGGGCGTCTACGAGCAGTACTTC
-	TRBJ1-1	-	TRBV29-1	CSVDLGANTEAFF	TGCAGCGTTGATCTGGGGGCTAACACTGAAGCTTTCTTT
-	TRBJ2-3	once	TRBV19	CASSMASSADTQYF	TGTGCCAGTAGTATGGCCAGTTCCGCAGATACGCAGTATTTT
-	TRBJ2-1	-	TRBV4-1	CASSQDRFWGRGSNEQFF	TGCGCCAGCAGCCAAGATCGTTTCTGGGGCAGGGGAAGCAATGAGCAGTTCTTC
-	TRBJ2-3	-	TRBV5-4	CASSSARSTDTQYF	TGTGCCAGCAGCTCTGCTAGAAGCACAGATACGCAGTATTTT
-	TRBJ1-2	-	TRBV27	CASSPQTTGSYGYTF	TGTGCCAGCAGTCCACAAACCACAGGTTCCTATGGCTACACCTTC
TRBD2	TRBJ2-7	few	TRBV4-2	CASSLQGPTSGVYEQYF	TGTGCCAGCAGCCTCCAGGGCCCAACTAGCGGGGTCTACGAGCAGTACTTC
TRBD1	TRBJ1-5	-	TRBV19	CASSASRGITNQPQHF	TGTGCCAGTAGTGCGAGCAGGGGGATAACTAATCAGCCCCAGCATTTT
-	TRBJ2-1	-	TRBV28	CASIPGVGAYNEQFF	TGTGCCAGCATCCCGGGGGTGGGCGCCTACAATGAGCAGTTCTTC
-	TRBJ1-1	once	TRBV18	CASSPIGDSPAFF	TGTGCCAGCTCACCGATTGGAGACAGCCCGGCTTTCTTT
TRBD1	TRBJ2-7	once	TRBV2	CASRSGTVSSEQYF	TGTGCCAGCAGGAGTGGGACAGTTTCTAGCGAGCAGTACTTC
TRBD1	TRBJ1-2	-	TRBV18	CASSPWQGAEYGYTF	TGTGCCAGCTCACCATGGCAGGGGGCGGAATATGGCTACACCTTC
-	TRBJ1-1	few	TRBV29-1	CSVGRSAADTEAFF	TGCAGCGTTGGACGATCTGCGGCTGACACTGAAGCTTTCTTT
-	TRBJ2-1	-	TRBV10-3	CAISVLPNSYNEQFF	TGTGCCATCAGTGTCCTCCCTAACTCCTACAATGAGCAGTTCTTC
-	TRBJ2-7	-	TRBV9	CASSVATGMSYEQYF	TGTGCCAGCAGCGTAGCGACCGGGATGAGCTACGAGCAGTACTTC
TRBD1	TRBJ1-1	-	TRBV30	CAWSPRGQAFF	TGTGCCTGGAGTCCCAGGGGGCAAGCTTTCTTT
TRBD2	TRBJ2-7	-	TRBV6-5	CASSPGGGRGQYF	TGTGCCAGCAGTCCCGGCGGGGGGCGCGGGCAGTACTTC
-	TRBJ2-7	-	TRBV9	CASSVGKGVNEQYF	TGTGCCAGCAGCGTAGGTAAAGGGGTTAACGAGCAGTACTTC
TRBD1	TRBJ1-5	few	TRBV7-2	CASSDRVGQPQHF	TGTGCCAGCAGCGACAGGGTTGGACAGCCCCAGCATTTT
-	TRBJ2-2	-	TRBV10-3	CAISSGTGELFF	TGTGCCATCAGTTCCGGCACCGGGGAGCTGTTTTTT
TRBD1	TRBJ1-1	-	TRBV5-6	CASSTGGLFTEAFF	TGTGCCAGCAGCACAGGGGGCTTATTCACTGAAGCTTTCTTT
-	TRBJ2-1	-	TRBV28	CASRSLYPLFSYNEQFF	TGTGCCAGCAGAAGCCTGTACCCTCTGTTCTCCTACAATGAGCAGTTCTTC
-	TRBJ1-2	-	TRBV9	CASSVGVGSHYGYTF	TGTGCCAGCAGCGTAGGGGTAGGGAGCCACTATGGCTACACCTTC
-	TRBJ1-5	-	TRBV6-5	CASDLSGNNQPQHF	TGTGCCAGCGATCTGTCAGGGAACAATCAGCCCCAGCATTTT
-	TRBJ1-1	once	TRBV5-1	CASSLETTANTEAFF	TGCGCCAGCAGCTTGGAAACCACTGCGAACACTGAAGCTTTCTTT
TRBD2	TRBJ2-2	-	TRBV4-2	CASSQEVTSGRAAGELFF	TGTGCCAGCAGCCAAGAGGTGACTAGCGGGAGGGCTGCCGGGGAGCTGTTTTTT
-	TRBJ1-6	-	TRBV4-1	CASSQKKRGGRTSYNSPLHF	TGCGCCAGCAGCCAAAAAAAGAGGGGGGGGAGAACATCTTATAATTCACCCCTCCACTTT
-	TRBJ1-2	-	TRBV2	CASSAGVGNYGYTF	TGTGCCAGCAGTGCAGGGGTGGGGAATTATGGCTACACCTTC
TRBD2	TRBJ2-2	-	TRBV3-1/TRBV3-2	CASSQGLAANTGELFF	TGTGCCAGCAGCCAGGGACTAGCGGCGAACACCGGGGAGCTGTTTTTT
-	TRBJ1-3	-	TRBV27	CASSLQGTGYTIYF	TGTGCCAGCAGTTTACAGGGCACCGGGTACACCATATATTTT
-	TRBJ1-3	once	TRBV5-1	CASSPGVVDNTIYF	TGCGCCAGCAGCCCCGGGGTCGTGGATAACACCATATATTTT
-	TRBJ2-3	-	TRBV5-4	CASRSQADTQYF	TGTGCCAGCAGATCCCAGGCCGATACGCAGTATTTT
-	TRBJ1-5	-	TRBV6-2/TRBV6-3	CASSYSLRGNQPQHF	TGTGCCAGCAGTTACTCGCTCCGGGGCAATCAGCCCCAGCATTTT
-	TRBJ2-2	-	TRBV5-4	CASSHLANTGELFF	TGTGCCAGCAGCCACCTAGCGAACACCGGGGAGCTGTTTTTT
TRBD1	TRBJ1-2	-	TRBV3-1/TRBV3-2	CASSQAQGNGYTF	TGTGCCAGCAGCCAAGCACAGGGGAATGGCTACACCTTC
TRBD2	TRBJ2-1	-	TRBV24-1	CATSDPGTSGRIYNEQFF	TGTGCCACCAGTGACCCAGGGACTAGCGGGAGAATATACAATGAGCAGTTCTTC
TRBD1	TRBJ2-1	-	TRBV3-1/TRBV3-2	CASSQAGQYNEQFF	TGTGCCAGCAGCCAAGCGGGACAGTACAATGAGCAGTTCTTC
-	TRBJ2-7	-	TRBV7-2	CASSSYRYEQYF	TGTGCCAGCAGCTCATACCGGTACGAGCAGTACTTC
-	TRBJ2-1	once	TRBV14	CASSPYRDNEQFF	TGTGCCAGCAGCCCTTACAGAGACAATGAGCAGTTCTTC